The 20 T cell receptor beta chains reported below all come from one sample, sequenced in a study of tissue T cells after allogeneic stem cell transplantation. Some clones are missing from TCRdb's copy, which holds only in-frame ones; the method was immunoSEQ multiplex PCR. The data show approximately 2,600 clones, with about 50% seen just once and around 13% held by the top ten. Time point defined: mouse harvest day 14 after allogeneic transplant. Each mouse received 10^7 T-cell-depleted marrow cells plus 10^6 splenic CD5+ T cells by tail vein. Sample: gut tissue. All receptors derive from a female BALB/c mouse given C57BL/6 T cells with graft-versus-host disease after an allogeneic hematopoietic cell transplant.

Turning to this clone: Mouse gene names and germline throughout. The CDR3 bases that were read are TGTGCCAGCGGTGATGCTGCAGGGTGGGGTCAAAACACCTTGTAC. Protein: CASGDAAGWGQNTLY. The full CDR3 reads CASGDAAGWGQNTLYF. The chain employs TRBV13-2 and TRBJ2-4; tentatively, D is TRBD1 (5 bases). The read comes to an end 1 residue before the CDR3 does, leaving the germline J gene to fill in the end. Between the trimmed V and J ends, which lost 0 bases and 1 base, there was a span of 12 bases. The CDR3 is made up of 16 amino acids. The germline CDR1 and CDR2 sequences are NNHNN and SYGAGS (reference sequence).

A remark on this clone: Gene names are the mouse ones. The read comes to an end 1 residue before the CDR3 does, leaving the germline J gene to fill in the end. The V call is TRBV19, the J call TRBJ2-3; D possibly corresponds to TRBD1 (6 bases). The CDR3 totals 11 residues. From germline, CDR1 is FNHDT and CDR2 SITEND (reference sequence). V lost 7 bases and J lost 3, with 6 bases in between. The CDR3 sequence: CASGTAETLYF. CDR3 bases read: TGTGCCAGCGGGACAGCAGAAACGCTGTAT.

By sample share, this clone is large. Germline and genes here are mouse. The read halts 1 residue ahead of the CDR3 end, with the missing end drawn from the germline J gene. The chain uses TRBV12-2 and TRBJ2-1, with 7 bases lining up with TRBD1. The CDR3 sequence is 14 residues long. V gave up 4 bases and J gave up 3 bases; unmatched junction bases: 5. The V gene's germline CDR1 is SGHLS and CDR2 HYDKME. The part of the CDR3 DNA that was read is TGTGCCAGCTCCTCGACAGGGCGCTATGCTGAGCAGTTC. It is translated as CASSSTGRYAEQF. The entire CDR3 protein reads CASSSTGRYAEQFF.

The sample holds a few counts of this clone. Mouse names are used for the genes. From the germline J gene comes the end of the CDR3, since the read stops 1 residue before it. This rearrangement joins TRBV12-1 to TRBJ2-2, with 7 bases that match TRBD1. V shed 0 bases, J shed 0 bases, and the junction held 9 bases outside the gene matches. CDR3 length: 18 residues. Germline CDR1 reads SGHSN; CDR2 reads HYEKVE. CDR3 sequence: CASSLERRGRANTGQLYF. CDR3 DNA, as far as it was read: TGTGCCAGCTCTCTCGAACGCAGGGGGAGGGCAAACACCGGGCAGCTCTAC. The full variable domain, with the rest looked up from reference TRBV12-1 and TRBJ2-2, is DSGVVQSPRHIIKEKGGRSVLTCIPISGHSNVVWYQQTLGKELKFLIQHYEKVERDKGFLPSRFSVQQFDDYHSEMNMSALELEDSAMYFCASSLERRGRANTGQLYFGEGSKLTVL.

On this clone: Gene names and germline refer to mouse. The DNA ends 1 residue before the CDR3 does, and the rest of the CDR3 is filled in from the germline J gene. The chain recombines TRBV3 with TRBJ2-4; a possible D gene is TRBD2 (6 bases). The CDR3 consists of 13 residues. Trimming left V 5 bases short and J 2 bases short, with 8 bases between. CDR1 and CDR2 from the germline V gene are SNHLY and FYNGKV (reference sequence). CDR3: CASSRGVQNTLYF. The CDR3 bases that were read are TGTGCCAGCAGCCGGGGGGTTCAAAACACCTTGTAC.

Turning to this clone: The gene names here belong to mouse. The CDR3 end lies 1 residue beyond the end of the read and is filled in from the germline J gene. J is TRBJ1-6 and V is TRBV26, with D possibly TRBD1 on 6 matching bases. TRBJ1-6 is known as an ORF, though its function is uncertain. The CDR3 has 15 residues. V was cut by 4 bases and J by 2 bases, with 9 bases left in between. Germline CDR1 and CDR2: KGHPV and FQNQEV (reference sequence). The DNA read from the CDR3 is TGTGCCAGCAGTCGAGGGACACCCTATAATTCGCCCCTCTAC. Its translation: CASSRGTPYNSPLY. The full CDR3 protein reads CASSRGTPYNSPLYF.

This clone was counted between two and nine times. The gene names here belong to mouse. Read data end 1 residue before the CDR3 end; the end is taken from the germline J gene. The chain joins TRBV5 to TRBJ2-5; no definite D call. Trimming pared 6 bases from V and 3 bases from J, leaving 4 bases between. The CDR3 is made up of 11 amino acids. Germline CDR1 and CDR2: LGHNA and YNLKQL (reference sequence). CDR3 DNA, as far as it was read: TGTGCCAGCAGTCGACAAGACACCCAGTAC. This sequence encodes CASSRQDTQY. Given in full, the CDR3 is CASSRQDTQYF.

By sample share, this clone is large. Genes and germline come from the mouse. The CDR3 reads CTCSAGLGGLEQYF. The sequenced part of the CDR3 DNA is TGCACCTGCAGTGCGGGACTGGGGGGGCTTGAACAGTAC. The chain carries TRBV1 and TRBJ2-7; 14 nucleotides align to TRBD2. From the germline J gene comes the end of the CDR3, since the read stops 1 residue before it. The germline V gene has CDR1 NSQYPW and CDR2 LRSPGD (reference sequence). The CDR3 totals 14 residues. V lost 3 bases and J lost 6; bases outside the gene matches: 1.

For this clone: Genes and germline are mouse. The CDR3 end is not reached by the read, which stops 1 residue before it; the germline J gene fills it in. The chain combines TRBV13-2 with TRBJ1-5; TRBD1 aligns across 7 bases. Looked up from germline, CDR1 is NNHNN and CDR2 is SYGAGS (reference sequence). V lost 3 bases to trimming and J lost 0 bases; unmatched junction nucleotides: 6. The CDR3 runs to 16 residues. Incomplete CDR3 DNA: TGTGCCAGCGGTGGCCCCGGGACAGATAACAACCAGGCTCCGCTT. Translation: CASGGPGTDNNQAPL. The full CDR3 protein reads CASGGPGTDNNQAPLF.

Note on this clone: Mouse names are used for the genes. CDR3 DNA (partial): TGTGCCAGCAGCACTGGGGGGCCTCAAGACACCCAGTAC. It translates to CASSTGGPQDTQY. The whole CDR3 region reads CASSTGGPQDTQYF. The chain joins TRBV13-1 to TRBJ2-5; 9 nucleotides agree with TRBD2. The read terminates 1 residue before the CDR3 end, so the remaining end is supplied by the germline J gene. Trimming cost V 5 bases and J 3 bases; bases outside gene matches: 4. CDR1 is NSHNY and CDR2 is SYGAGN in the germline V gene. The CDR3 length is 14 residues.

This clone was picked up a small number of times. Mouse gene names and germline throughout. The read halts 1 residue ahead of the CDR3 end, with the missing end drawn from the germline J gene. The chain recombines TRBV26 with TRBJ2-1, with a weak D call TRBD2 (5 bases). The germline CDR1 and CDR2 sequences are KGHPV and FQNQEV (reference sequence). This CDR3 is built from 15 residues. The germline V and J ends were trimmed by 2 bases and 0 bases, with 8 bases remaining between them. The part of the CDR3 DNA that was read is TGTGCCAGCAGTCTGGCAGGACTTAACTATGCTGAGCAGTTC. Its protein product is CASSLAGLNYAEQF. The entire CDR3 is CASSLAGLNYAEQFF.

In this sample, this clone is large. Gene and germline names: mouse. The read is 1 residue too short to cover the CDR3 end, so that end is filled in from the germline J gene. The chain links TRBV19 to TRBJ2-1; 9 positions match TRBD1. Per the germline V gene, CDR1 is FNHDT and CDR2 is SITEND (reference sequence). The CDR3 consists of 16 residues. Unmatched junction bases numbered 2, after V lost 0 bases and J lost 1 base. CDR3 DNA, as far as it was read: TGTGCCAGCAGTATAGGAGGGACAGGGAACTATGCTGAGCAGTTC. The encoded protein is CASSIGGTGNYAEQF. The entire CDR3 reads CASSIGGTGNYAEQFF.

Only a few counts were recorded for this clone. These gene names are mouse names. CDR3 bases read: TGCTCCAGCAGTCTCCAACTGGGGGGTGGGTTTGAACAGTAC. It translates to CSSSLQLGGGFEQY. The entire CDR3 is CSSSLQLGGGFEQYF. This chain connects TRBV23 to TRBJ2-7; the table gives TRBD2 as D, unverified against the DNA. The read terminates 1 residue ahead of where the CDR3 ends, so the germline J gene completes it. This CDR3 region has 15 residues. Germline lookup yields CDR1 KGHTA and CDR2 FQNQQP.

Comments on this clone: The germline and genes are mouse ones. CDR3 region: CASSDASGWNSPLYF. The covered CDR3 bases are TGTGCCAGCAGTGATGCCTCAGGGTGGAATTCGCCCCTCTAC. The J gene is TRBJ1-6, the V gene TRBV13-1, with D maybe TRBD1 (5 bases). Coverage ceases 1 residue before the CDR3 finishes, and the germline J gene fills in the end. TRBJ1-6 belongs to the ORF category, with a function that is uncertain. The CDR3 contains 15 residues. Germline assignment: CDR1 NSHNY and CDR2 SYGAGN. V lost 0 bases to trimming and J lost 7 bases, with 11 bases between them.

Note on this clone: Mouse gene names apply. The read ends 1 residue shy of where the CDR3 ends; the end is completed using the germline J gene. The gene calls are TRBV5 and TRBJ2-7; 10 bases are a match to TRBD1. CDR3 length: 13 amino acids. CDR1 and CDR2 from the germline V gene are LGHNA and YNLKQL (reference sequence). V shed 4 bases, J shed 7 bases, and the junction held 4 bases outside the gene matches. The sequenced part of the CDR3 DNA is TGTGCCAGCAGCCCGGGACAGGGGTGGGAACAGTAC. Protein sequence: CASSPGQGWEQY. The whole CDR3 is CASSPGQGWEQYF.

This clone was seen only a few times. Each gene name is a mouse one. The read stops 1 residue short of the end of the CDR3; the missing end is completed from the germline J gene. The chain recombines TRBV23 with TRBJ2-7; the table calls TRBD2, which could not be checked here. Germline CDR1 and CDR2: KGHTA and FQNQQP. The CDR3 is 15 residues long. CDR3 protein: CSSSPDWGFSYEQYF. CDR3 DNA, as far as it was read: TGCTCCAGCAGCCCGGACTGGGGGTTCTCCTATGAACAGTAC.

Concerning this clone itself: Gene and germline names: mouse. The CDR3 goes on 1 residue after the read ends, and that part is filled in from the germline J gene. V is TRBV3 and J is TRBJ1-3; TRBD1 matches 9 bases. Germline V gives CDR1 SNHLY, CDR2 FYNGKV (reference sequence). The CDR3 length is 15 residues. Unmatched junction bases numbered 4, after V lost 5 bases and J lost 2 bases. The chain's CDR3 is CASSHRGLAGNTLYF. The DNA read from the CDR3 is TGTGCCAGCAGCCACAGGGGGCTCGCTGGAAATACGCTCTAT.

On this clone itself: All gene names here are mouse names. The sequenced fragment ends 1 residue before the CDR3 boundary, so the rest is inferred from the germline J gene. V is TRBV12-1 and J is TRBJ1-3; maybe TRBD1 (6 bases). CDR3 length equals 13 residues. V lost 2 bases and J 2 bases, leaving 6 bases between the germline ends. Germline CDR1 reads SGHSN; CDR2 reads HYEKVE. CDR3 bases read: TGTGCCAGCTCTCGGGACACTGGAAATACGCTCTAT. This encodes CASSRDTGNTLY. From start to end, the CDR3 is CASSRDTGNTLYF.

As concerns this clone: The gene symbols are mouse symbols. The sequence runs out 1 residue before the end of the CDR3; the remainder is reconstructed from the germline J gene. In the same sample, other DNA sequences code for this CDR3. V and J are TRBV23 and TRBJ2-2; TRBD1 is taken as the D call from the table, unchecked against the DNA. The germline CDR1 and CDR2 sequences are KGHTA and FQNQQP. The CDR3 sequence is 15 residues long. The sequenced part of the CDR3 DNA is TGCTCCAGCAGTCAATTGCAGGGCGGCACCGGGCAGCTCTAC. It codes for CSSSQLQGGTGQLY. The complete CDR3 sequence is CSSSQLQGGTGQLYF.

As to this clone: These gene names are mouse names. The observed sequence ends 1 residue before the CDR3 terminus, with the missing tail filled in from the germline J gene. Other DNA sequences in the same sample also yield this CDR3. This chain uses TRBV1 with TRBJ1-1, with a weak D call TRBD1 (5 bases). CDR1 is NSQYPW and CDR2 is LRSPGD in the germline V gene (reference sequence). The V end lost 3 bases, the J end lost 1 base, and 6 bases lay between the germline ends. The CDR3 is made up of 13 amino acids. The chain's CDR3 is CTCSAGVNTEVFF. CDR3 DNA, as far as it was read: TGCACCTGCAGTGCGGGGGTAAACACAGAAGTCTTC.